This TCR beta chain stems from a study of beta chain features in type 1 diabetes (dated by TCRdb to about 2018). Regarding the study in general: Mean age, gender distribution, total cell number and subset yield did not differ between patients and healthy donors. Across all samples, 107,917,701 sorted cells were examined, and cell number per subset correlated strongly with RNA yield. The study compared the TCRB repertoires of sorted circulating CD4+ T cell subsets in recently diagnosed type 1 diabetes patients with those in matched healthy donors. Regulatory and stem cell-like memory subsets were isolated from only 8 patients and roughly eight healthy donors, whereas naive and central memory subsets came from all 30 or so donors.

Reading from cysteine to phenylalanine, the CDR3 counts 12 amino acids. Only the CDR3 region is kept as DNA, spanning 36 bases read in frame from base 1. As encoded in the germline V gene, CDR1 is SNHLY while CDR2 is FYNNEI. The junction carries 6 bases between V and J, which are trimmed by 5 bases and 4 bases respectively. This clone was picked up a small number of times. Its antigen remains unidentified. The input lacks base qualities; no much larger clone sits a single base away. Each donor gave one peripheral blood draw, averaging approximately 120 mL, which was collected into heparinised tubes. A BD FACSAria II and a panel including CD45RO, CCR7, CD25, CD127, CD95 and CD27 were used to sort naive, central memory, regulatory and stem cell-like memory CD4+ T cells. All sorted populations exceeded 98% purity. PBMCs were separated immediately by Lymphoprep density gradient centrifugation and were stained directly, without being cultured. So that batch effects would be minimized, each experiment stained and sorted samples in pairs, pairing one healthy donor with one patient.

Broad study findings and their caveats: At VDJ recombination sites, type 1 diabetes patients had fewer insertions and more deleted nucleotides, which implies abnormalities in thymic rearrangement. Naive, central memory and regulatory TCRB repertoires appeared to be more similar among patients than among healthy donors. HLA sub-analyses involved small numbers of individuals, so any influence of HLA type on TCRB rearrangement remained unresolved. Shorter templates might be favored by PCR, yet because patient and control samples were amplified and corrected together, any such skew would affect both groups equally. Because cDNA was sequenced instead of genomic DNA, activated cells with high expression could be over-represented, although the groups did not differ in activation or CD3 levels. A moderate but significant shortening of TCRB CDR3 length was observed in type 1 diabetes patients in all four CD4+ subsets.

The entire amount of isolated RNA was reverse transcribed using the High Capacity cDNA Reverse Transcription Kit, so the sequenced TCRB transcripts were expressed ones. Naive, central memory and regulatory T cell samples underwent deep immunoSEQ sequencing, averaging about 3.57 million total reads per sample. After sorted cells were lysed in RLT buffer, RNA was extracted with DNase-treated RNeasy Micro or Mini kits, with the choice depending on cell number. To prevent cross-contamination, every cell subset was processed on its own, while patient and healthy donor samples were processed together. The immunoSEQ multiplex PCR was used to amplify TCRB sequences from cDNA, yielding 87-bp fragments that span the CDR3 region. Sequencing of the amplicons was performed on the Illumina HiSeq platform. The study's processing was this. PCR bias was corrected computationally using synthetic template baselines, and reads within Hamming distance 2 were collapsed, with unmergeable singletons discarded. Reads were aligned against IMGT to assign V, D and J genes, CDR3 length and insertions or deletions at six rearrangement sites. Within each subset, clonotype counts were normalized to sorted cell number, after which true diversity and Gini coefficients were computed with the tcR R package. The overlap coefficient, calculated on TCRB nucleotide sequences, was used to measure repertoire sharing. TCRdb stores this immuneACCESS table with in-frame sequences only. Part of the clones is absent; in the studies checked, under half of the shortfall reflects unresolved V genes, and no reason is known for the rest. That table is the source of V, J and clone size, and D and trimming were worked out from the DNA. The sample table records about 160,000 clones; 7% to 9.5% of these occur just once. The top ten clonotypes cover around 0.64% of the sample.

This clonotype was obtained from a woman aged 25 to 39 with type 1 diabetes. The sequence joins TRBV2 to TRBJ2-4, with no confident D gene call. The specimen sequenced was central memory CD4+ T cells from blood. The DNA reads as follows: TGTGCCAGCAGTTTCGGGAAAAACATTCAGTACTTC. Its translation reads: CASSFGKNIQYF.